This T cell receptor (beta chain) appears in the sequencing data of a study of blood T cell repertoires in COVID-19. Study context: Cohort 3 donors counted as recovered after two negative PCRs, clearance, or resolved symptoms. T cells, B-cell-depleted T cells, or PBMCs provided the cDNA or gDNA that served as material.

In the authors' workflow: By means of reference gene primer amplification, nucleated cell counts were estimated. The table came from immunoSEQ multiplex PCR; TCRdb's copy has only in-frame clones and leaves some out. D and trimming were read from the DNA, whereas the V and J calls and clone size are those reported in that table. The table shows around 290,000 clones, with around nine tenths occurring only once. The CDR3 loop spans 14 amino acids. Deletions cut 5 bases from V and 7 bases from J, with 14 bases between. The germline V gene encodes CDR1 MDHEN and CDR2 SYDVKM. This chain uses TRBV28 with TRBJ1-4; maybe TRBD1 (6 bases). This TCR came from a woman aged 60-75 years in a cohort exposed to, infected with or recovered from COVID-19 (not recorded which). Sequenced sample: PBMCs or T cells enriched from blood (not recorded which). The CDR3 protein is CASSSTGLREKLFF. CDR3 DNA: TGTGCCAGCAGTAGTACAGGGCTACGTGAAAAACTGTTTTTT.